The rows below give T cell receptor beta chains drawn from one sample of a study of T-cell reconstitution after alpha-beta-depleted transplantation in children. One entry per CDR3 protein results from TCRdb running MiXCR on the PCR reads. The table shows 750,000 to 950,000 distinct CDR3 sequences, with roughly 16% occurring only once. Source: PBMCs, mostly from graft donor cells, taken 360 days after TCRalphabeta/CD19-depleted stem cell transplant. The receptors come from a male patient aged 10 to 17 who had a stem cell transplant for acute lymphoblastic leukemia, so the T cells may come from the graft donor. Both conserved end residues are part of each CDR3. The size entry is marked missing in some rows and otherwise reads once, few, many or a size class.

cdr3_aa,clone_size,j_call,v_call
CASMLYGTGSEAFF,NA,TRBJ1-1,TRBV6-1
CASSFEGAWETQYF,NA,TRBJ2-5,TRBV7-9
CASSYLAINWGTGELFF,NA,TRBJ2-2,TRBV7-6
CATSREPAASTDTQYF,many,TRBJ2-3,TRBV15
CASSPLGGRERGEQYF,few,TRBJ2-7,TRBV18
CASNLEPAKVDGQYF,few,TRBJ2-5,TRBV5-1
CASSRDRSTGELFF,NA,TRBJ2-2,TRBV6-1
CASRKWVGEQFF,NA,TRBJ2-1,TRBV5-1
CSAGTSSYEQYF,NA,TRBJ2-7,TRBV20-1
CASSLARLAGARDTQYF,few,TRBJ2-3,TRBV12-3/TRBV12-4
CASSPGIRGPYEQYF,NA,TRBJ2-7,TRBV7-9
CASSVGEDEQYF,NA,TRBJ2-7,TRBV9
CASRGTSGRGSYNEQFF,few,TRBJ2-1,TRBV27
CASSEVAGLRKQYF,few,TRBJ2-7,TRBV2
CASSVALDRGRTGELFF,NA,TRBJ2-2,TRBV9
CATSKDWGSYEQYF,few,TRBJ2-7,TRBV15
CASSLYRTDTEAFF,NA,TRBJ1-1,TRBV5-1
CASSAGGFLGNQPQHF,once,TRBJ1-5,TRBV9
CASRGTGGAGELFF,few,TRBJ2-2,TRBV2
CASSLPRGRLTDTQYF,few,TRBJ2-3,TRBV5-1
CASSLLPGTTGELFF,many,TRBJ2-2,TRBV5-5
CASSRFSSGREQGQYF,few,TRBJ2-7,TRBV4-1
CSARGLVYEQYF,few,TRBJ2-7,TRBV20-1
CSVETGVSSYEQYF,NA,TRBJ2-7,TRBV29-1
CASSLDVGGFYQETQYF,few,TRBJ2-5,TRBV11-2
CASSFFARTSGSLNTGELFF,NA,TRBJ2-2,TRBV11-2
CASSFEQAYNEQFF,many,TRBJ2-1,TRBV5-1
CASSQPDRMNTEAFF,NA,TRBJ1-1,TRBV23-1
CATSFSGAHGANVLTF,many,TRBJ2-6,TRBV24-1
CASSPIAGKWTDTQYF,few,TRBJ2-3,TRBV27
CASSYFRAMSGNTEAFF,few,TRBJ1-1,TRBV6-2/TRBV6-3
CASRLDRALFTEQYF,many,TRBJ2-7,TRBV12-3/TRBV12-4
CASSLAGVSTYEQYF,few,TRBJ2-7,TRBV7-9
CASTPLTVVSEAFF,many,TRBJ1-1,TRBV12-3/TRBV12-4
CASSLYEQGNTEAFF,many,TRBJ1-1,TRBV7-9
CSVRGSSGTRTDTQYF,few,TRBJ2-3,TRBV29-1
CASSFRERNTEAFF,NA,TRBJ1-1,TRBV12-3/TRBV12-4
CASSHPRDRDSPLHF,NA,TRBJ1-6,TRBV4-1